One sample yielded the 12 T cell receptor beta chains listed below, sequenced in a study of CD8 T cells in ankylosing spondylitis. Overall study findings and caveats: Characteristic of ankylosing spondylitis blood, it appeared, was a TCR beta motif comprising about eight highly homologous variants.

For these TCRs, the target antigens are not known. TCRdb reprocessed the 5' RACE reads via MiXCR and lists one record per CDR3 protein. The sample shows about 800,000 distinct CDR3 sequences, about an eighth of them seen only once. The sequenced material came from blood, either unsorted or a sorted T cell fraction (not recorded which). Receptor source: a male donor with ankylosing spondylitis.

This clonotype was observed many times. The V gene is TRBV9, the J gene TRBJ2-1; D is undetermined. The V end lost 0 bases, the J end lost 7 bases, and 8 bases lay between the germline ends. This CDR3 has 13 amino acids. Germline loops: CDR1 SGDLS, CDR2 YYNGEE. CDR3 nucleotides: TGTGCCAGCAGCGTAGCTACCAGGAATGAGCAGTTCTTC. Encoded protein: CASSVATRNEQFF.

This clonotype was seen many times. V gene TRBV3-1 combines with J gene TRBJ1-1, with TRBD1 as a possible D gene (6 bases). Germline CDR1 is LGHDT and CDR2 is YNNKEL (reference sequence). CDR3 size: 11 residues. V was cut by 6 bases and J by 5 bases, with 7 bases left in between. The CDR3 bases are TGTGCCAGCAGTCAGGGGACTGAAGCTTTCTTT. Amino acid sequence: CASSQGTEAFF.

This clonotype was picked up a small number of times. The V gene is TRBV7-9, the J gene TRBJ2-1; D is possibly TRBD1 (6 bases). Germline V gives CDR1 SEHNR, CDR2 FQNEAQ (reference sequence). The CDR3 consists of 15 residues. Trimming took off 3 bases at V and 3 bases at J, with 12 bases between the two ends. CDR3: CASSFTGTHYNEQFF. The CDR3 DNA follows: TGTGCCAGCAGCTTTACCGGGACACACTACAATGAGCAGTTCTTC.

In this sample, this clonotype turned up a few times. The chain is built from TRBV7-2 and TRBJ2-1; TRBD2 aligns across 14 bases. After removal of 5 bases from V and 4 bases from J, the junction contained 7 bases not matched to a gene. Germline V gene lookup returns CDR1 SGHTA and CDR2 FQGNSA. There are 17 residues in the CDR3. In nucleotides, the CDR3 is TGTGCCAGCAGCCCAAGGACTAGCGGGGGGCCATACAATGAGCAGTTCTTC. This encodes CASSPRTSGGPYNEQFF.

The table lists this clonotype with many counts. This chain's CDR3 is CSALLAGVNWETQYF. The DNA for the CDR3 is TGCAGTGCCCTGCTAGCGGGGGTGAACTGGGAGACCCAGTACTTC. This rearrangement joins TRBV20-1 to TRBJ2-5; 10 positions match TRBD2. Looked up from germline, CDR1 is DFQATT and CDR2 is SNEGSKA (reference sequence). Trimming at V came to 6 bases and at J to 5 bases, leaving 12 bases not matched to a gene. This CDR3 comprises 15 residues.

This clonotype appeared many times. The junction differs from germline at one of its ends, possibly a read error. The genes are TRBV7-7 and TRBJ2-1; 8 bases map to TRBD2. The germline V gene has CDR1 SSHAT and CDR2 FNYEAQ (reference sequence). The CDR3 consists of 15 residues. The DNA for the CDR3 is TGTGCTAGCAGCCCTTTCGGGGGGGCATACAATGAGCAGTTCTTC. Translating gives CASSPFGGAYNEQFF.

This clonotype was found a few times. This chain joins TRBV20-1 and TRBJ1-5; a possible D gene is TRBD1 (6 bases). From germline, CDR1 is DFQATT and CDR2 SNEGSKA (reference sequence). The CDR3 totals 14 residues. Deletions cut 3 bases from V and 7 bases from J, with 16 bases between. The CDR3 bases are TGCAGTGCTAGTGGGCAGGCGGGGGGCCAGCCCCAGCATTTT. This gives the protein CSASGQAGGQPQHF.

Many counts were recorded for this clonotype. The chain recombines TRBV7-3 with TRBJ2-3; either TRBD1 or TRBD2 may fit D (6 bases each). Germline CDR1 reads SGHTA; CDR2 reads FQGTGA. The CDR3 has 12 amino acids. The germline V and J ends were trimmed by 6 bases and 8 bases, with 12 bases remaining between them. The DNA for the CDR3 is TGTGCCAGCAGTCAACAGGGAGGTACGCAGTATTTT. This translates into CASSQQGGTQYF.

This clonotype was seen a handful of times. The chain is built from TRBV10-3 and TRBJ1-1; D is perhaps TRBD1 (5 bases). CDR3 length: 14 residues. Germline V CDR1 and CDR2: ENHRY, SYGVKD. Trimming cost V 4 bases and J 3 bases, with 12 bases left between them. CDR3: CAISAGQSDTEAFF. CDR3 nucleotides: TGTGCCATCAGTGCTGGACAAAGTGACACTGAAGCTTTCTTT.

The chain has TRBV28 and TRBJ2-3, with D uncertain. Germline V CDR1 and CDR2: MDHEN, SYDVKM. The V gene lost 5 bases and the J gene lost 4 bases, with 10 bases spanning the gap. CDR3 length: 13 residues. The CDR3 DNA follows: TGTGCCAGCAGTCCTATATTCTCAGATACGCAGTATTTT. As protein: CASSPIFSDTQYF.

The chain uses TRBV28 and TRBJ1-2; D may be TRBD1 (6 bases). Per the germline V gene, CDR1 is MDHEN and CDR2 is SYDVKM. The V and J ends lost 7 bases and 4 bases respectively, with 16 bases between them. The CDR3 length is 14 residues. This CDR3 reads CASTRLGGGYGYTF. Here the CDR3 DNA reads TGTGCCAGCACCCGGTTGGGAGGGGGCTATGGCTACACCTTC.

Notes on this clonotype: Given a much more abundant clone one base away, this may be a read error. This rearrangement joins TRBV5-4 to TRBJ2-2; 10 nucleotides line up with TRBD1. Germline assignment: CDR1 SGHNT and CDR2 YYREEE (reference sequence). This CDR3 is 15 amino acids long. Trimming removed 2 bases from V and 3 bases from J; junction bases left unmatched: 1. The CDR3 loop is CASSLGTGDTGELFF. DNA of the CDR3: TGTGCCAGCAGCTTAGGGACAGGGGACACCGGGGAGCTGTTTTTT.